There are a few counts of the clone carrying this T cell receptor beta chain. Its antigen is not identified. The study made its TCR cDNA through 5'RACE template switching. That step introduced a universal primer site along with UMIs. TCRdb recomputed calls from the 5' RACE reads with MiXCR, one row per CDR3 protein. The top ten hold approximately 15% of the sample, which has fewer than 650,000 distinct CDR3 sequences, 21% seen once. The sample is drawn from a study of T cells after yellow fever vaccination. Looking at the study overall: With SMART-Seq v4 Ultra Low Input, the fractions containing low cell numbers were prepared. Study findings and constraints: Contaminating bulk clonotypes could be abundant in FACS-sorted repertoires. Reappearing after the booster were most of the clones from primary vaccination (roughly 96% CD4, roughly 86% CD8).

This CDR3 comprises 13 residues. Germline V CDR1 and CDR2: SGHAT, FQNNGV. The V segment lost 8 bases and the J segment 0 bases; nucleotides outside the gene matches: 3. The sequencing here drew on PBMCs, taken roughly 20 days after the first yellow fever vaccination. The rearrangement joins TRBV11-2 to TRBJ2-7; 8 bases agree with TRBD2. This receptor was taken from a man between 18 and 35 years old who received the YFV17D yellow fever vaccine. CDR3: CASGLAGSYEQYF. CDR3 DNA: TGTGCCAGCGGTCTAGCGGGCTCCTACGAGCAGTACTTC.